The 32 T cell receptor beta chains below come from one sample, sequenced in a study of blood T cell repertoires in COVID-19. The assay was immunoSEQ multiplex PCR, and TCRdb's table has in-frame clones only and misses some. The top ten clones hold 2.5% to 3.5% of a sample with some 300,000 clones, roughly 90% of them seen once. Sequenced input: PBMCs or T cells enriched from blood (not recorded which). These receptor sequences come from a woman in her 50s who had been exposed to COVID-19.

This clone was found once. The DNA of the CDR3 is TGTGCCAGCAGTCGCGCAGGGGCCCCCGGGGAGCTGTTTTTT. This gives the protein CASSRAGAPGELFF. The genes are TRBV28 and TRBJ2-2; the D gene is possibly TRBD1 (6 bases). CDR1 and CDR2 (germline): MDHEN, SYDVKM. This CDR3 spans 14 amino acids. V shed 5 bases and J shed 6 bases, with 13 bases lying between them. Together with reference TRBV28 and TRBJ2-2, the CDR3 gives the full variable domain: DVKVTQSSRYLVKRTGEKVFLECVQDMDHENMFWYRQDPGLGLRLIYFSYDVKMKEKGDIPEGYSVSREKKERFSLILESASTNQTSMYLCASSRAGAPGELFFGEGSRLTVL.

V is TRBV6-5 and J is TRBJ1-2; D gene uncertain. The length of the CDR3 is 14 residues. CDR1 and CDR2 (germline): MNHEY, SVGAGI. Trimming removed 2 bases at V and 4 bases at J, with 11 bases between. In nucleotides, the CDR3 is TGTGCCAGCAGTTACACGGGGTCAGTCTATGGCTACACCTTC. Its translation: CASSYTGSVYGYTF.

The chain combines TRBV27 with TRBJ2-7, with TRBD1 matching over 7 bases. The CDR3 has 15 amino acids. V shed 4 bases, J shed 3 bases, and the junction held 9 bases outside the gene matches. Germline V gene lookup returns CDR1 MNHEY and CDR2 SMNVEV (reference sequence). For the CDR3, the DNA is TGTGCCAGCAGTTCAGCCAAGACAGGGATCTACGAGCAGTACTTC. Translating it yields CASSSAKTGIYEQYF.

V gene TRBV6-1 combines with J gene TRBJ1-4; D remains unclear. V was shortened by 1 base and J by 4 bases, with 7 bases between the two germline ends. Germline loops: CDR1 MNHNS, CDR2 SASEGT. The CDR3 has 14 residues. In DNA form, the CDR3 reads TGTGCCAGCAGTGAAGGCGGAAGTAATGAAAAACTGTTTTTT. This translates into CASSEGGSNEKLFF.

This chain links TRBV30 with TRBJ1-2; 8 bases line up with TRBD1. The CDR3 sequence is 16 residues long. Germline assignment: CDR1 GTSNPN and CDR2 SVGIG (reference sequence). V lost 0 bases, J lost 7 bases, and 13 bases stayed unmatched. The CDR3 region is CAWSVTPQGAGRGYTF. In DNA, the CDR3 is TGTGCCTGGAGTGTCACCCCCCAGGGGGCAGGTCGTGGCTACACCTTC.

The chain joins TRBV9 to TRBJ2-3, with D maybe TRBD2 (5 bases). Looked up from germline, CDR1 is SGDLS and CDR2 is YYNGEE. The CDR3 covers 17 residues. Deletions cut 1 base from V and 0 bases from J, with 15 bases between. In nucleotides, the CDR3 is TGTGCCAGCAGCGTAAGCTCAGCGGACCTAAGCACAGATACGCAGTATTTT. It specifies CASSVSSADLSTDTQYF.

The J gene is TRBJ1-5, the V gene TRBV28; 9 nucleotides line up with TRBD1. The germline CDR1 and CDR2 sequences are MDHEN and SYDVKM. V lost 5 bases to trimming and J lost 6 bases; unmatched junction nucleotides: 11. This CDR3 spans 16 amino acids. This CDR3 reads CASSINRGRAVQPQHF. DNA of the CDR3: TGTGCCAGCAGTATAAACAGGGGGCGGGCCGTTCAGCCCCAGCATTTT.

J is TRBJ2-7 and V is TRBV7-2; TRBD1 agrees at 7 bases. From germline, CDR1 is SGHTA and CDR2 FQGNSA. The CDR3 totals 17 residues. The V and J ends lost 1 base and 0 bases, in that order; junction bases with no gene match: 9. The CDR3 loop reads CASSLVGRDSPSYEQYF. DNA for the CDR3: TGTGCCAGCAGCTTAGTCGGTCGGGACAGCCCCTCCTACGAGCAGTACTTC.

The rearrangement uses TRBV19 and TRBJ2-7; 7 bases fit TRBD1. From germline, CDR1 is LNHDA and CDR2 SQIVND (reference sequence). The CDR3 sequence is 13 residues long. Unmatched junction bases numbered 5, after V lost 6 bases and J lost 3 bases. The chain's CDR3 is CASSRDSVYEQYF. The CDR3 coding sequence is TGTGCCAGTAGCCGGGACAGCGTCTACGAGCAGTACTTC.

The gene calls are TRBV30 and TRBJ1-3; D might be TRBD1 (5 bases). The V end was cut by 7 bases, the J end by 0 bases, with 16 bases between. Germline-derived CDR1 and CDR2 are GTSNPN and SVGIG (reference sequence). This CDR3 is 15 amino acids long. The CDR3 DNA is TGTGCCTTTGGGGCAGGGATAAGCTCTGGAAACACCATATATTTT. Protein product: CAFGAGISSGNTIYF. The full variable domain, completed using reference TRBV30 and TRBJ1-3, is SQTIHQWPATLVQPVGSPLSLECTVEGTSNPNLYWYRQAAGRGLQLLFYSVGIGQISSEVPQNLSASRPQDRQFILSSKKLLLSDSGFYLCAFGAGISSGNTIYFGEGSWLTVV.

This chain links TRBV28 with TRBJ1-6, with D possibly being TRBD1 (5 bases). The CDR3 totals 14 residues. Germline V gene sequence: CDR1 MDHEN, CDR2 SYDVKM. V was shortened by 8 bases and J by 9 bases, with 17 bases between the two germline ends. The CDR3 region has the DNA TGTGCCAGCCAGGACCAGGGCCCGGGTTCACCCCTCCACTTT. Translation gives CASQDQGPGSPLHF. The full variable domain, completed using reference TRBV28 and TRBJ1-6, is DVKVTQSSRYLVKRTGEKVFLECVQDMDHENMFWYRQDPGLGLRLIYFSYDVKMKEKGDIPEGYSVSREKKERFSLILESASTNQTSMYLCASQDQGPGSPLHFGNGTRLTVT.

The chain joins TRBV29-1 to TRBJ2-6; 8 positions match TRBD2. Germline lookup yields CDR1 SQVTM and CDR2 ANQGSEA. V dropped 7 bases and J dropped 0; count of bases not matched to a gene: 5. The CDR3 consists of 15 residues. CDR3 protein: CSALAVSSGANVLTF. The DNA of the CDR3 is TGCAGCGCACTAGCGGTGAGCTCTGGGGCCAACGTCCTGACTTTC.

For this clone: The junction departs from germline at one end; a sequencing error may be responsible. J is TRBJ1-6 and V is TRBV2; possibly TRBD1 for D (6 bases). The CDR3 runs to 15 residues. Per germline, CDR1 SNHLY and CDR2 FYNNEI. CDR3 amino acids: CASSDVIQGVSPHHF. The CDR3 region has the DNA TGTGCCAGCAGTGACGTTATACAGGGCGTCTCACCCCACCACTTT.

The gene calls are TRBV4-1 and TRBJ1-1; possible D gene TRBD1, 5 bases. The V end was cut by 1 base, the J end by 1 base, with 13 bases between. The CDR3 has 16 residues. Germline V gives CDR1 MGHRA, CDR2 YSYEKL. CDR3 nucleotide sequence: TGCGCCAGCAGCCAAGTGGAGACAGTTCCGAACACTGAAGCTTTCTTT. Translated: CASSQVETVPNTEAFF.

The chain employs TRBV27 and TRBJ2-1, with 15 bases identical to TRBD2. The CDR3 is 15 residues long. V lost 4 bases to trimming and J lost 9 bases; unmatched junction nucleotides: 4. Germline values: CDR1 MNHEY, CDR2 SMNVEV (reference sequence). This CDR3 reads CASSWTSGGAVEQFF. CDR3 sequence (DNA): TGTGCCAGCAGTTGGACTAGCGGGGGGGCGGTTGAGCAGTTCTTC.

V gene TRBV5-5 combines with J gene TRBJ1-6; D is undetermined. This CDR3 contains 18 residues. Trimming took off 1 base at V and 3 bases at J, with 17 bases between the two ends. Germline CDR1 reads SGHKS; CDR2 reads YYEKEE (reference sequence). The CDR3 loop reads CASSLYGAWSDYNSPLHF. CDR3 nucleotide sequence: TGTGCCAGCAGCTTGTATGGAGCATGGTCGGACTATAATTCACCCCTCCACTTT.

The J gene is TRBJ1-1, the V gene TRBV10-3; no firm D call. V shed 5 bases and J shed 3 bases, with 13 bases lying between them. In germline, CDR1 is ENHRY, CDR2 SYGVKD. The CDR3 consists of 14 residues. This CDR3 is CAISPHPEYTEAFF. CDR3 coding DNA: TGTGCCATCAGTCCCCATCCGGAGTACACTGAAGCTTTCTTT.

CDR3 loop: CASSLGTAGGTNEQFF. The CDR3 DNA follows: TGCGCCAGCAGCTTGGGTACAGCGGGGGGAACTAATGAGCAGTTCTTC. The J gene is TRBJ2-1, the V gene TRBV5-1; 9 nucleotides align to TRBD2. Germline V gives CDR1 SGHRS, CDR2 YFSETQ. The CDR3 is 16 amino acids. V trimming: 0 bases; J trimming: 7 bases; junction bases outside the gene matches: 8.

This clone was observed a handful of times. This CDR3 reads CASSFGTGGENEQFF. As DNA, the CDR3 is TGTGCCAGCAGCTTCGGGACAGGGGGTGAGAATGAGCAGTTCTTC. The chain employs TRBV11-1 and TRBJ2-1; the match to TRBD1 covers 11 bases. Germline loops: CDR1 SGHAT, CDR2 FQDESV (reference sequence). CDR3 length equals 15 residues. V lost 3 bases to trimming and J lost 7 bases; unmatched junction nucleotides: 5.

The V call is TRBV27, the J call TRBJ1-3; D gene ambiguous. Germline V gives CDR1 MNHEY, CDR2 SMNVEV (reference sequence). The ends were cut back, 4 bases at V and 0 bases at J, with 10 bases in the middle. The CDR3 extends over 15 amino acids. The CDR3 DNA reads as TGTGCCAGCAGTTCATCAGTGAGCTCTGGAAACACCATATATTTT. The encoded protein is CASSSSVSSGNTIYF.

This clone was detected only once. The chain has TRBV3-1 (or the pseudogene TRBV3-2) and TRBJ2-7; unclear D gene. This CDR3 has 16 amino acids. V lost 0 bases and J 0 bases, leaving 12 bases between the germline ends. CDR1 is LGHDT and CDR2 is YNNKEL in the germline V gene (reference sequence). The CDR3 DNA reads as TGTGCCAGCAGCCAAGATGGGCAGGTAGGCTCCTACGAGCAGTACTTC. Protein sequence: CASSQDGQVGSYEQYF.

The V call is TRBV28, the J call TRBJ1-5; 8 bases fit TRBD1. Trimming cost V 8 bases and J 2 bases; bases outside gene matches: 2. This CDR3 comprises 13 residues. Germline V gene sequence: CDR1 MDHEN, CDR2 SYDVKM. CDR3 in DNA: TGTGCCAGCCACAGGGGGGGCAATCAGCCCCAGCATTTT. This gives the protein CASHRGGNQPQHF.

The CDR3 reads CASSSQGYSNQPQHF. The CDR3 coding sequence is TGTGCCAGCAGTTCACAGGGGTATAGCAATCAGCCCCAGCATTTT. The J gene is TRBJ1-5, the V gene TRBV6-2 or TRBV6-3; 7 nucleotides align to TRBD1. Trimming took 4 bases from V and 0 from J; bases not matched to a gene: 3. Germline V gene lookup returns CDR1 MNHEY and CDR2 SVGEGT. This CDR3 contains 15 residues.

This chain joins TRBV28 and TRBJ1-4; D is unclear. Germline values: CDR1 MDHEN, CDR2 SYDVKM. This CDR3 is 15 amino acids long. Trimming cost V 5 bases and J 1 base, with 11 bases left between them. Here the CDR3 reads CASSPLRGTNEKLFF. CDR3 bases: TGTGCCAGCAGTCCCCTACGAGGAACTAATGAAAAACTGTTTTTT.

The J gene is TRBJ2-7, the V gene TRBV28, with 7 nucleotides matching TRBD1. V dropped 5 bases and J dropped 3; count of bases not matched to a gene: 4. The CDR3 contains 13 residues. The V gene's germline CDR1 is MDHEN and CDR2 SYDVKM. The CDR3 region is CASSQRQGYEQYF. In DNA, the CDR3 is TGTGCCAGCAGTCAACGACAGGGCTACGAGCAGTACTTC.

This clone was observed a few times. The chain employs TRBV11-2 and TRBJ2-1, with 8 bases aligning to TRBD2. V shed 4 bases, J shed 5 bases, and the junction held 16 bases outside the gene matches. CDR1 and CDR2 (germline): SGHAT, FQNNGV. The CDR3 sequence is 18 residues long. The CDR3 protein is CASSSPPPGGQYHNEQFF. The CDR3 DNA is TGTGCCAGCAGCTCCCCACCCCCGGGAGGGCAGTACCACAATGAGCAGTTCTTC. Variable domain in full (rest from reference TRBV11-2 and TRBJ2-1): EAGVAQSPRYKIIEKRQSVAFWCNPISGHATLYWYQQILGQGPKLLIQFQNNGVVDDSQLPKDRFSAERLKGVDSTLKIQPAKLEDSAVYLCASSSPPPGGQYHNEQFFGPGTRLTVL.

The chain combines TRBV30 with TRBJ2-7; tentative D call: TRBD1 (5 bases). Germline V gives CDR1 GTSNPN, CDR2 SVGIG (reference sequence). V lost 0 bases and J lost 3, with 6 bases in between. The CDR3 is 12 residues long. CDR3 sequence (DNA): TGTGCCTGGAGTGTACAGGTCTACGAGCAGTACTTC. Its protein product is CAWSVQVYEQYF.

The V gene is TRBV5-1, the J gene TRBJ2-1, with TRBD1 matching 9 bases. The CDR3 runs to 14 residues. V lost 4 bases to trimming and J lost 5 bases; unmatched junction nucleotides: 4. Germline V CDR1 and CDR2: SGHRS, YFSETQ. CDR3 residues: CASSHGTGNNEQFF. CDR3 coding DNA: TGCGCCAGCAGCCATGGGACAGGGAACAATGAGCAGTTCTTC.

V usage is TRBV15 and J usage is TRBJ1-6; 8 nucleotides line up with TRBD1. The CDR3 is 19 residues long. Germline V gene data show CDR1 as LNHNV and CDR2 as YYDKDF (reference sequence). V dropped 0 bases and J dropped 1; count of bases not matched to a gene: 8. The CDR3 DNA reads TGTGCCACCAGCAGAGAACGGGGGACAGGACGTTCCTATAATTCACCCCTCCACTTT. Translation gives CATSRERGTGRSYNSPLHF. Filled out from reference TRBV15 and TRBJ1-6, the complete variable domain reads DAMVIQNPRYQVTQFGKPVTLSCSQTLNHNVMYWYQQKSSQAPKLLFHYYDKDFNNEADTPDNFQSRRPNTSFCFLDIRSPGLGDTAMYLCATSRERGTGRSYNSPLHFGNGTRLTVT.

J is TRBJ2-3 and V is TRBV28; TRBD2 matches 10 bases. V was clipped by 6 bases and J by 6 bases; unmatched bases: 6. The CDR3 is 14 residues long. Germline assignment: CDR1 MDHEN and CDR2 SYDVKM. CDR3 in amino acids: CASSLSGGFDTQYF. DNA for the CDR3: TGTGCCAGCAGCCTTAGCGGGGGGTTTGATACGCAGTATTTT. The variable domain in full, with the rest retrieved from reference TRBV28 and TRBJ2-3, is DVKVTQSSRYLVKRTGEKVFLECVQDMDHENMFWYRQDPGLGLRLIYFSYDVKMKEKGDIPEGYSVSREKKERFSLILESASTNQTSMYLCASSLSGGFDTQYFGPGTRLTVL.

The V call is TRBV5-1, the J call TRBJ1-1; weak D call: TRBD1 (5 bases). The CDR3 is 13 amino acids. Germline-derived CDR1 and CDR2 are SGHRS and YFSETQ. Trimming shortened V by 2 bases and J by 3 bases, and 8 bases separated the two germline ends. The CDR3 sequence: CASSFWGDTEAFF. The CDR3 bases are TGCGCCAGCAGCTTCTGGGGGGACACTGAAGCTTTCTTT.

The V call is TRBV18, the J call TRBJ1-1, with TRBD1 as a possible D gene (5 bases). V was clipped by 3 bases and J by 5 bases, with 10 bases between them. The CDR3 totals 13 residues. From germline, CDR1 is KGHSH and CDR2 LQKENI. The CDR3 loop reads CASSPDRQTEAFF. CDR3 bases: TGTGCCAGCTCACCGGACCGACAGACTGAAGCTTTCTTT.